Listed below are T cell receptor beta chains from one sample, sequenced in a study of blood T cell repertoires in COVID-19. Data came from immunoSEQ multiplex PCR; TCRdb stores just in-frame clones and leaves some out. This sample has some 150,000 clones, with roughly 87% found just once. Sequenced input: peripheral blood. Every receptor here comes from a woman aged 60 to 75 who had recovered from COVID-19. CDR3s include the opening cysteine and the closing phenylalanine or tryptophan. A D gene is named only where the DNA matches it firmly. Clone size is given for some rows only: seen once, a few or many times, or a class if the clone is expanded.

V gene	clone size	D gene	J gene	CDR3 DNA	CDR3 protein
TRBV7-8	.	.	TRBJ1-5	TGTGCCAGCAGCTTATCTAGAGGACAGCGCAATCAGCCCCAGCATTTT	CASSLSRGQRNQPQHF
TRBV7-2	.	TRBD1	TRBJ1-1	TGTGCCAGCAGCGTTGGGACAGGGCAAATTGGAGCTTTCTTT	CASSVGTGQIGAFF
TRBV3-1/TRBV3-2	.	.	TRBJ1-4	TGTGCCAGCAGCCCCCGGACTGGTCTTGGGGAAAAACTGTTTTTT	CASSPRTGLGEKLFF
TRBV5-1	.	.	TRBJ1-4	TGCGCCAGCAGCGGCGCCCGGGGGAATGAAAAACTGTTTTTT	CASSGARGNEKLFF
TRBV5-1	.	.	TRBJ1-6	TGCGCCAGCAGCTTGGACCCAATCTCAGAATATAATTCACCCCTCCACTTT	CASSLDPISEYNSPLHF
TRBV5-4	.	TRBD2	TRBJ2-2	TGTGCCAGCAGCTTGCCTAGCGGGGGACCTAACACCGGGGAGCTGTTTTTT	CASSLPSGGPNTGELFF
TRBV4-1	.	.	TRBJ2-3	TGCGCCAGCAGCCTATTCACTAGCACAGATACGCAGTATTTT	CASSLFTSTDTQYF
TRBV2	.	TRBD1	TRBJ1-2	TGTGCCAGCGAGGGACAGGGAAAGGGCTACTATGGCTACACCTTC	CASEGQGKGYYGYTF
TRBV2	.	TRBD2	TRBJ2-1	TGTGCCAGCATCGGGACTAGCGCTTACAATGAGCAGTTCTTC	CASIGTSAYNEQFF
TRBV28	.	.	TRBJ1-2	TGTGCCAGCAGTTTAGTTCAGGCCAGTGGCTACACCTTC	CASSLVQASGYTF
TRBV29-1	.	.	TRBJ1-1	TGCAGCGTTGTAAGACAGGCTCGTAATGAAGCTTTCTTT	CSVVRQARNEAFF
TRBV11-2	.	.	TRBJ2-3	TGTGCCAGCAGCTTAGATCGGAGTAGCACAGATACGCAGTATTTT	CASSLDRSSTDTQYF
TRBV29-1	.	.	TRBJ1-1	TGCAGCGTTACCAGGGAAAGAGGTGAAGCTTTCTTT	CSVTRERGEAFF
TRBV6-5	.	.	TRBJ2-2	TGTGCCAGCGAGGAGTTCGCGAACACCGGGGAGCTGTTTTTT	CASEEFANTGELFF
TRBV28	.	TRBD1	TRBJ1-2	TGTGCCAGCAGTTCGGGACAGATCTATGGCTACACCTTC	CASSSGQIYGYTF
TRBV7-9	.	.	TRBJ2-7	TGTGCCAGCAGCACTCGTCTGGAGCAGTACTTC	CASSTRLEQYF
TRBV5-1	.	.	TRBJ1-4	TGCGCCAGCAGCTTGGCTCCCCCTCCGGCTAATGAAAAACTGTTTTTT	CASSLAPPPANEKLFF
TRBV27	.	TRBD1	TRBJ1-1	TGTGCCAGCAGCCCAGGGGGCTCGAACACTGAAGCTTTCTTT	CASSPGGSNTEAFF
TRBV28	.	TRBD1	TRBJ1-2	TGTGCCAGCAGTGACAGGGGGCACTATGGCTACACCTTC	CASSDRGHYGYTF
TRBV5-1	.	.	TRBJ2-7	TGCGCCAGCAGCGTGGGCACATCGACCTACGAGCAGTACTTC	CASSVGTSTYEQYF
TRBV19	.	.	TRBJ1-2	TGTGCCAGTAGTATACCAGGCACCTATGGCTACACCTTC	CASSIPGTYGYTF
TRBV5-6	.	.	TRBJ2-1	TGTGCCAGCAGGCCCTCTAGGGGCGGGGAGCCGGACAATGAGCAGTTCTTC	CASRPSRGGEPDNEQFF
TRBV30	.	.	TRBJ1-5	TGTGCCTGGAGGGCCGCTCCGTATAGCAATCAGCCCCAGCATTTT	CAWRAAPYSNQPQHF
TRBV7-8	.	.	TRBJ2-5	TGTGCCAGCAGCTCTTGGGGGGGCCAGGAGGTACAAGAGACCCAGTACTTC	CASSSWGGQEVQETQYF
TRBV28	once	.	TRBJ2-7	TGTGCCAGCAGCCCCCCACAGGCAGGGGCCTACGAGCAGTACTTC	CASSPPQAGAYEQYF
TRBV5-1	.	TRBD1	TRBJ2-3	TGCGCCAGCAGCCCTGGGACAGCTTACAGCACAGATACGCAGTATTTT	CASSPGTAYSTDTQYF
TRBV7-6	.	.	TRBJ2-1	TGTGCCAGCAGCTTAGCCAGGGGCTCCTACAATGAGCAGTTCTTC	CASSLARGSYNEQFF
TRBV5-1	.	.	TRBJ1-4	TGCGCCAGCAGCTTGGCCCCAACAGGGAACGATGAAAAACTGTTTTTT	CASSLAPTGNDEKLFF
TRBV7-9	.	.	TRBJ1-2	TGTGCCAGCAGCTCAACGTCCCAGGGGAGGGTCTATGGCTACACCTTC	CASSSTSQGRVYGYTF
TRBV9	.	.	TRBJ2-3	TGTGCCAGCAGCGTAGGACAGCGTGGGACAGATACGCAGTATTTT	CASSVGQRGTDTQYF
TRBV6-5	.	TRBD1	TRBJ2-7	TGTGCCAGCAGTGACTCAGGGGGCCACTCCTACGAGCAGTACTTC	CASSDSGGHSYEQYF
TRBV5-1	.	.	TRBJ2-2	TGCGCCAGCAGCTTTCTCGAGGCGAACACCGGGGAGCTGTTTTTT	CASSFLEANTGELFF
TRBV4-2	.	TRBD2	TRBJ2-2	TGTGCCAGCAGCTGGACTAGCGACACCGGGGAGCTGTTTTTT	CASSWTSDTGELFF
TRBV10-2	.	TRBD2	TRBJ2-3	TGCGCCAGCAGGGGAGGGCTTAGCACAGATACGCAGTATTTT	CASRGGLSTDTQYF
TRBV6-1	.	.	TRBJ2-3	TGTGCCAGCAGTGCCGGTAGCGGTCGCGGCACAGATACGCAGTATTTT	CASSAGSGRGTDTQYF
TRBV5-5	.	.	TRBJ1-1	TGTGCCAGCAGCTTACCCAGGGGATTAGTTGCTTTCTTT	CASSLPRGLVAFF
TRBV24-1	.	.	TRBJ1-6	TGTGCCACCAGTGATTTGCTCAGGGGTAGATCACCCCTCCACTTT	CATSDLLRGRSPLHF
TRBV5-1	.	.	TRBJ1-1	TGCGCCAGCAGCTCACAGGGTAACACTGAAGCTTTCTTT	CASSSQGNTEAFF
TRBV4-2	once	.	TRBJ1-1	TGTGCCAGCAGCCAAGATCGTAGGGGCGCGGATGAAGCTTTCTTT	CASSQDRRGADEAFF